The T cell receptor (beta chain) under discussion was sequenced for a study of CD8 T cells in Susac syndrome. From blood CD8+ and CD4+ T cells, TCR beta sequences were generated. While CD8+ and CD4+ T cells were isolated negatively, TEMRA cells were enriched by FACS. Points on this clonotype: Its specificity is not known.

Reverse transcription of roughly 0.45 to 1 ug RNA was performed with random hexamers. Across 54 Vbeta and 13 Jbeta, immunoSEQ multiplex PCR amplified TCR beta CDR3. TCRdb passed the immunoSEQ multiplex PCR reads through MiXCR, listing each CDR3 protein once. The sample comprises 200,000 to 250,000 distinct CDR3 sequences, nearly 97% of which are singletons, and less than 0.095% rests with the top ten. Germline lookup yields CDR1 MGHRA and CDR2 YSYEKL. With 0 bases clipped from V and 6 bases from J, the junction kept 8 bases outside the gene matches. The CDR3 consists of 16 residues. Study-level points and caveats: The relatively small number of individuals in the TCR sequencing and HLA analysis was acknowledged by the study.

The receptor was isolated from a human donor with multiple sclerosis. V is TRBV4-1 and J is TRBJ2-5, with TRBD1 matching over 9 bases. The sequenced material came from CD4+ T cells from PBMCs. The CDR3 sequence: CASSQDEGTGSKTQYF. The CDR3 DNA is TGCGCCAGCAGCCAAGATGAAGGGACAGGGTCGAAGACCCAGTACTTC.